This TCR beta chain was recorded in a study of T-cell reconstitution after alpha-beta-depleted transplantation in children. Study results and caveats: T-cell counts and diversity were attributed mostly to newly produced T cells one year after transplant. In some patients, recipient T cells and intrathymic progenitors surviving conditioning explained high day-60 diversity. As was reported, about two months after transplant, alpha-beta T cells came from several hundred expanded graft clones.

In the case of this clonotype: Its antigen is currently unknown.

Library preparation (for TCRbeta) was performed with unique molecular identifiers. TCRdb analysed the PCR reads with MiXCR anew, one entry per CDR3 protein. The sample lists about 27,000 distinct CDR3 sequences, roughly 6.3% seen once, with roughly 7% in the top ten. The germline V and J ends were trimmed by 2 bases and 5 bases, with 18 bases remaining between them. The CDR3 sequence is 15 residues long. In germline, CDR1 is GTSNPN, CDR2 SVGIG (reference sequence). The chain uses TRBV30 and TRBJ1-1; D might be TRBD1 (5 bases). The origin of this receptor is a male patient under 18 who had a stem cell transplant for acute myeloid leukemia, so the T cells may come from the graft donor. The sequencing used PBMCs, mostly from graft donor cells, collected 180 days after TCRalphabeta/CD19-depleted stem cell transplant. The CDR3 here is CAWSPTGAPRTEAFF. In DNA form, the CDR3 reads TGTGCCTGGAGTCCCACCGGGGCCCCTAGGACTGAAGCTTTCTTT.